This T cell receptor beta chain came from a study of IL-17A CD8 T cells in psoriatic arthritis synovium. A note on the overall study: The goal of the study was to define the phenotype, molecular profile and function of synovial IL-17A+CD8+ T cells in psoriatic arthritis pathogenesis. The full study reports these points: Because no psoriatic arthritis synovial tissue samples were available, cells were taken from synovial fluid instead of synovial tissue. Although some individual clones took up over 5% of the repertoire, most synovial CD8+ subsets stayed polyclonal. TCR sequencing covered only a few patients, which the authors acknowledged as a limited sample size.

V sheds 2 bases and J sheds 0 bases, leaving 9 bases between their ends. The CDR1 and CDR2 encoded by the germline V gene (reference sequence) are SGHNT and YYREEE. Reading from cysteine to phenylalanine, the CDR3 counts 15 amino acids. The sequence is cut down to CDR3 DNA, 45 bases in frame from base 1. Synovial fluid effusions were drawn from actively inflamed joints of patients with psoriatic arthritis. Memory CD8+ T cells in synovial fluid were sorted patient by patient into Tc17 (IL-17A+) cells, bulk memory cells and Tc1 (IL-17A-IFNgamma+) cells in order to compare their TCR repertoires. The psoriatic arthritis patients fulfilled the Classification of Psoriatic Arthritis Study Group (CASPAR) criteria. CD45RA-CD27+/- plus CD45RA+CD27- cells were sorted as bulk memory CD8+ T cells. Sorted CD8+ T cell subsets from the synovial fluid of a few patients with psoriatic arthritis were subjected to TCRbeta sequencing. After isolation with Lymphoprep, synovial fluid mononuclear cells were cryopreserved in liquid nitrogen until use. The medium used for cryopreservation was made up of about 50% fetal calf serum and about 9.7% dimethyl sulfoxide.

DNA was extracted (Qiagen), and TCRbeta V-D-J rearrangements were subjected to bias-controlled amplification followed by high-throughput sequencing (immunoSEQ; Adaptive Biotech). For the original study's pipeline: The immunoSEQ Analyzer platform was used to analyze productive sequences at the sequence level. Clonality was computed as 1 minus Pielou's evenness, ranging from 0 (highly polyclonal) to 1 (monoclonal). The Morisita index, ranging from 0 (no similarity) to 1 (complete similarity), was used to quantify repertoire overlap between subsets. Imported from immuneACCESS, the table was reduced by TCRdb to in-frame sequences with V and J called. These copies leave out some clones; in studies compared against another copy, an unresolved V gene accounts for under half, and the cause of the remainder is not known. Clone size and V and J calls were adopted from that table, with D and trimming inferred from the DNA. Recorded for this sample are about 1,900 clones; 69% of them occurred a single time. The top ten clonotypes cover roughly 9% of the sample.

Turning to this clone: Its target antigen remains unknown. One base away there is no much larger clone; base qualities are not given.

The specimen was memory CD8+ T cells from synovial fluid. The sample's cell subset or site label, decoded: bulk memory CD8+ T cells (CD45RA-CD27+/- and CD45RA+CD27-). The rearrangement joined TRBV5-4 to TRBJ2-1; too little of a D gene remains to name it. The source is a human donor with psoriatic arthritis. The nucleotide sequence is given as TGTGCCAGCAGCTTATTACAAAGCTCCTACAATGAGCAGTTCTTC. The encoded protein is CASSLLQSSYNEQFF.